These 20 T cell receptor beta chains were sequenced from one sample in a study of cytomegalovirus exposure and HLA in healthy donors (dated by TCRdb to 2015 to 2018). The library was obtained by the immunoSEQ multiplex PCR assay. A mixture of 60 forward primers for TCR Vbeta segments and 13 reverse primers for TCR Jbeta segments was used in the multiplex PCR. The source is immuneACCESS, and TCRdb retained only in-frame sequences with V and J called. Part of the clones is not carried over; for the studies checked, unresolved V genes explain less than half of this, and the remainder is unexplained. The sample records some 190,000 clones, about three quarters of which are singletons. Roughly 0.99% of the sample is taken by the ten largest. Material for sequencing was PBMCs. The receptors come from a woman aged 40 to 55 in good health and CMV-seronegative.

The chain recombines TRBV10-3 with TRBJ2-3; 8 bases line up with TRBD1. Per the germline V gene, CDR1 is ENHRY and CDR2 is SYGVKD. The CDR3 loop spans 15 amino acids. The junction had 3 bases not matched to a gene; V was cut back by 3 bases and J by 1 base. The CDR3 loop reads CAISDSDRGTDTQYF. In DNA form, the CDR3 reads TGTGCCATCAGTGACTCGGACAGGGGCACAGATACGCAGTATTTT.

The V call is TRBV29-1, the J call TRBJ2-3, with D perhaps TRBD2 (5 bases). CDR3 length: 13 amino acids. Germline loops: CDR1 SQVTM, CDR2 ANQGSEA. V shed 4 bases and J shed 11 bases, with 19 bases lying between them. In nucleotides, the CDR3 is TGCAGCGTTGGACCCCCGCTAGCTCACTTGCAGTATTTT. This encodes CSVGPPLAHLQYF.

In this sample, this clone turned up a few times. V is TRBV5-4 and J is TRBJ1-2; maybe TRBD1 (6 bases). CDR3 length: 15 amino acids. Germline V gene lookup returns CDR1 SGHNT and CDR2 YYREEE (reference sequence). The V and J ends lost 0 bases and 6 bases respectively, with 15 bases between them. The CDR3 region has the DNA TGTGCCAGCAGCTTGGACGCGGCCAGGGGTCATGGCTACACCTTC. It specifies CASSLDAARGHGYTF.

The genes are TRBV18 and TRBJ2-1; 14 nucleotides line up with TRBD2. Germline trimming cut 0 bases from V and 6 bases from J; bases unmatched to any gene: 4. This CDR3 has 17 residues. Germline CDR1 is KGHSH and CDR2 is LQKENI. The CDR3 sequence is CASSPPPGTSGSNEQFF. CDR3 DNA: TGTGCCAGCTCACCACCGCCAGGGACTAGCGGGAGCAATGAGCAGTTCTTC.

The CDR3, as DNA: TGTGCCAGCAGCTTACCCGTTGGACTCTATTTT. This codes for CASSLPVGLYF. V and J are TRBV7-9 and TRBJ2-3; a weak D match, TRBD2 (5 bases). Trimming stripped 2 bases from V and 15 bases from J, with 12 bases between. The germline V gene encodes CDR1 SEHNR and CDR2 FQNEAQ (reference sequence). The CDR3 has 11 amino acids. Drawing the rest from reference TRBV7-9 and TRBJ2-3, the complete variable domain is DTGVSQNPRHKITKRGQNVTFRCDPISEHNRLYWYRQTLGQGPEFLTYFQNEAQLEKSRLLSDRFSAERPKGSFSTLEIQRTEQGDSAMYLCASSLPVGLYFGPGTRLTVL.

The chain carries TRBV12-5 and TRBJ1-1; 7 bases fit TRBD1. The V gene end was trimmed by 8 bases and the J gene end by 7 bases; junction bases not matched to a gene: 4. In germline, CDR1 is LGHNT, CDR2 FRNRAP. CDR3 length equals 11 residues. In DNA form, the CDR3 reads TGTGCTAGTTGGACAGGCTATGAAGCTTTCTTT. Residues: CASWTGYEAFF.

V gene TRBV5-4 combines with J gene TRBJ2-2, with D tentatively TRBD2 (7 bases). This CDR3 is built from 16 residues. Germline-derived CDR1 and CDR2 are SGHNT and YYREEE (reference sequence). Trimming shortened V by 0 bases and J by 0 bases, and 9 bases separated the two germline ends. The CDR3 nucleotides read TGTGCCAGCAGCTTGGGGGGGGGCTCGAACACCGGGGAGCTGTTTTTT. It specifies CASSLGGGSNTGELFF.

The CDR3 DNA reads as TGTGCCATCAGTGATCTGGGACAGGGGAACACTGAAGCTTTCTTT. Amino acid sequence: CAISDLGQGNTEAFF. This chain uses TRBV10-3 with TRBJ1-1; the match to TRBD1 covers 9 bases. V lost 3 bases, J lost 1 base, and 3 bases stayed unmatched. This CDR3 is 15 amino acids long. CDR1 and CDR2 from the germline V gene are ENHRY and SYGVKD.

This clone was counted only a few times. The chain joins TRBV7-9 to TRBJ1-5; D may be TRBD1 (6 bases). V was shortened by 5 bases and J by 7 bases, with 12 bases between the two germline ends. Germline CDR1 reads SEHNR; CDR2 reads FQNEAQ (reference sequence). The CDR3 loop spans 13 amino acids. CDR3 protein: CASSAQGRQPQHF. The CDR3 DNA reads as TGTGCCAGCAGCGCTCAGGGGCGGCAGCCCCAGCATTTT.

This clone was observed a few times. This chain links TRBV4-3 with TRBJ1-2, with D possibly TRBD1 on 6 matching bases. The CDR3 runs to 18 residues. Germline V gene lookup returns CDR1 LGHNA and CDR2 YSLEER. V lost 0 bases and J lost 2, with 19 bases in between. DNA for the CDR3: TGCGCCAGCAGCCAAGATTGGACACTACAGGGACGCAACTATGGCTACACCTTC. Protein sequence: CASSQDWTLQGRNYGYTF.

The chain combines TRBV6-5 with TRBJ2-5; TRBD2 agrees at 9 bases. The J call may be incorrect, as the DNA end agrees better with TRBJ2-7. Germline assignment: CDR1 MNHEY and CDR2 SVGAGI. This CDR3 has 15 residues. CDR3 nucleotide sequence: TGTGCCAGCAGTCCCCCGGGACTAGCTTTGTTCGAGCAGTACTTC. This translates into CASSPPGLALFEQYF.

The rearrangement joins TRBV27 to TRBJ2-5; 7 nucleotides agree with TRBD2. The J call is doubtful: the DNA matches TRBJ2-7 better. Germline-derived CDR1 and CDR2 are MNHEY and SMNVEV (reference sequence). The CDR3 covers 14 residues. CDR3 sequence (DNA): TGTGCCAGCAGTTTAGCGGGAGCGGGCTACGAGCAGTACTTC. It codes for CASSLAGAGYEQYF.

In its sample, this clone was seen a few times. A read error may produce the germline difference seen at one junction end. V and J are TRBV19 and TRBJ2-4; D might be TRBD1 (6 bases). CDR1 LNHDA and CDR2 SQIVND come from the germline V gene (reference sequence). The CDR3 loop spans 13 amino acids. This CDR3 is CASSVDRTSIQYF. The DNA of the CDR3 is TGTGCCAGTAGTGTAGACAGGACATCCATTCAGTACTTC.

CDR3 region: CASSQGVATSRRAFF. The CDR3 DNA follows: TGCGCCAGCAGCCAAGGGGTCGCGACGTCTCGGCGGGCTTTCTTT. The chain links TRBV4-3 to TRBJ1-1; no clear D gene. V lost 1 base and J 11 bases, leaving 20 bases between the germline ends. Germline V gene sequence: CDR1 LGHNA, CDR2 YSLEER. The CDR3 runs 15 residues.

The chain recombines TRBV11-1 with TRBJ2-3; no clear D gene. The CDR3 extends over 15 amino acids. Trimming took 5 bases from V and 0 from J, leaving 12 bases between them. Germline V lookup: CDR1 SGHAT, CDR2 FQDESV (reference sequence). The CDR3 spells CASSLAYSSTDTQYF. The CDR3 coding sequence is TGTGCCAGCAGCCTGGCTTATTCTAGCACAGATACGCAGTATTTT.

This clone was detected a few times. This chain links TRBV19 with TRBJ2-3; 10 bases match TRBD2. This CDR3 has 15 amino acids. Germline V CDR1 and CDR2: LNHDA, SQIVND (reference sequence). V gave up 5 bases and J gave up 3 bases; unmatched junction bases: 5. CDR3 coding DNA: TGTGCCAGTAGTTTAACTAGCGGGACGACAGATACGCAGTATTTT. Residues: CASSLTSGTTDTQYF.

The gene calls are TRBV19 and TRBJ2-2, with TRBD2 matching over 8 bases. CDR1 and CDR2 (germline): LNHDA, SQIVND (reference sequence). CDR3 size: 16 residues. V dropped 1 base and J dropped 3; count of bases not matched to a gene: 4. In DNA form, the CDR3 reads TGTGCCAGTAGTATAGGACTAGCGAGAGACACCGGGGAGCTGTTTTTT. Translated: CASSIGLARDTGELFF.

The CDR3 spells CASSVQGLDNEQFF. The CDR3 region has the DNA TGTGCCAGCAGCGTACAGGGGCTCGATAATGAGCAGTTCTTC. The chain combines TRBV9 with TRBJ2-1; tentatively, D is TRBD1 (6 bases). This CDR3 has 14 residues. V gave up 1 base and J gave up 7 bases, with 12 bases separating them. The V gene's germline CDR1 is SGDLS and CDR2 YYNGEE.

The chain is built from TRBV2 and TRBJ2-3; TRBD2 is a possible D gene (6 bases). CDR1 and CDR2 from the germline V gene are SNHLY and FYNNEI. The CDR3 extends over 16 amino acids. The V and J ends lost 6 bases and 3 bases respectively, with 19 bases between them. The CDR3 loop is CASSLQSLGGTDTQYF. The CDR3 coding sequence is TGTGCCAGCAGCCTACAGTCTTTGGGAGGTACAGATACGCAGTATTTT.

The DNA of the CDR3 is TGTGCCTGGACTACCGGACTAGTCGAGACCCAGTACTTC. Protein sequence: CAWTTGLVETQYF. The chain has TRBV30 and TRBJ2-5, with 7 nucleotides matching TRBD2. CDR3 length equals 13 residues. J gave up 5 bases and V 4 bases, and 7 bases lay outside the gene matches. Germline CDR1 is GTSNPN and CDR2 is SVGIG (reference sequence).